Presented here are 19 T cell receptor beta chains from one specimen sequenced in a study of STAT5B mutations in CD4+ large granular lymphocyte leukemia. Clones were read by immunoSEQ multiplex PCR, and TCRdb kept only the in-frame ones, dropping some. The sample has 25,000 to 30,000 clones, around 81% seen once. Input material: CD4+ T cells from blood buffy coats. These receptors all stem from a human donor in good health.

This clone was picked up one time. The CDR3 coding sequence is TGTGCCAGCAGCTCTAGCGGGCGCAACAATGAGCAGTTCTTC. It is translated as CASSSSGRNNEQFF. The J gene is TRBJ2-1, the V gene TRBV11-3; TRBD2 matches 8 bases. Germline CDR1 is SGHNT and CDR2 is YENEEA. The CDR3 is 14 amino acids. V lost 4 bases to trimming and J lost 5 bases; unmatched junction nucleotides: 4.

The gene calls are TRBV5-4 and TRBJ2-1; 10 bases agree with TRBD2. The CDR3 spans 17 residues. The germline V gene has CDR1 SGHNT and CDR2 YYREEE (reference sequence). Trimming cost V 0 bases and J 4 bases; bases outside gene matches: 7. The CDR3 sequence is CASSLASGAGGYNEQFF. DNA of the CDR3: TGTGCCAGCAGCTTGGCGTCGGGAGCGGGGGGGTACAATGAGCAGTTCTTC.

This clone occurred a few times. The chain joins TRBV19 to TRBJ1-3; TRBD1 aligns across 7 bases. The length of the CDR3 is 16 residues. Per germline, CDR1 LNHDA and CDR2 SQIVND (reference sequence). V was pared by 0 bases and J by 4 bases, with 6 bases of the junction left unmatched. The CDR3 protein is CASSIDAGTEGNTIYF. The CDR3 DNA sequence: TGTGCCAGTAGTATAGACGCCGGGACAGAAGGAAACACCATATATTTT.

This chain links TRBV2 with TRBJ2-7, with TRBD2 identical over 11 bases. From germline, CDR1 is SNHLY and CDR2 FYNNEI. The CDR3 has 15 residues. Germline trimming cut 7 bases from V and 2 bases from J; bases unmatched to any gene: 7. CDR3 amino acids: CASTRTSGSTYEQYF. The CDR3 coding sequence is TGTGCCAGCACCCGGACTAGCGGGTCTACCTACGAGCAGTACTTC.

The V call is TRBV11-3, the J call TRBJ2-1; D not resolved. V dropped 0 bases and J dropped 5 bases, with 17 bases sitting between them. CDR3 length equals 17 residues. CDR1 SGHNT and CDR2 YENEEA come from the germline V gene. The CDR3 reads CASSLDRWSAKDNEQFF. The CDR3 bases are TGTGCCAGCAGCTTAGATCGGTGGTCAGCTAAGGACAATGAGCAGTTCTTC.

This chain uses TRBV5-1 with TRBJ2-3; no definite D call. Germline CDR1 SGHRS, CDR2 YFSETQ. The CDR3 covers 15 residues. V was cut by 1 base and J by 2 bases, with 11 bases left in between. CDR3 sequence: CASSLNGYLTDTQYF. DNA for the CDR3: TGCGCCAGCAGCTTGAACGGGTACCTCACAGATACGCAGTATTTT.

This chain links TRBV7-2 with TRBJ2-5, with D unclear. Trimming shortened V by 7 bases and J by 7 bases, and 16 bases separated the two germline ends. CDR1 and CDR2 (germline): SGHTA, FQGNSA. This CDR3 spans 13 amino acids. CDR3 DNA: TGTGCCAGCAATGAGACGCCCCTGGGGACCCAGTACTTC. Translating gives CASNETPLGTQYF.

The chain links TRBV19 to TRBJ2-3; TRBD2 matches 16 bases. Unmatched junction bases numbered 10, after V lost 6 bases and J lost 7 bases. The CDR3 sequence is 17 residues long. Germline loops: CDR1 LNHDA, CDR2 SQIVND (reference sequence). CDR3 DNA: TGTGCCAGTAGCGCCCCGGGACTAGCGGGGGGGTCTAATACGCAGTATTTT. Translated: CASSAPGLAGGSNTQYF.

The chain couples TRBV5-1 to TRBJ1-4; 7 bases match TRBD1. Losses at the gene ends were 4 bases for V and 4 bases for J; bases not matched to a gene: 4. There are 14 residues in the CDR3. Per germline, CDR1 SGHRS and CDR2 YFSETQ. CDR3 sequence reads: CASSPDRVNEKLFF. The CDR3 nucleotides read TGCGCCAGCAGCCCAGACAGGGTTAATGAAAAACTGTTTTTT.

This clone has a single count. V is TRBV9 and J is TRBJ1-1; TRBD1 is a possible D gene (6 bases). The germline V gene encodes CDR1 SGDLS and CDR2 YYNGEE. The CDR3 has 15 amino acids. Trimming removed 0 bases at V and 0 bases at J, with 9 bases between. In nucleotides, the CDR3 is TGTGCCAGCAGCGTAGGGGACACCATGAACACTGAAGCTTTCTTT. Its translation is CASSVGDTMNTEAFF.

The rearrangement uses TRBV6-1 and TRBJ2-5; TRBD2 agrees at 8 bases. The CDR3 contains 13 residues. The ends lost 7 bases at V and 7 bases at J; junction bases unmatched: 8. Germline V gene lookup returns CDR1 MNHNS and CDR2 SASEGT. CDR3 coding DNA: TGTGCCAGCATCGAGGTCAGCGGGGGGACCCAGTACTTC. Translating gives CASIEVSGGTQYF.

V gene TRBV5-5 combines with J gene TRBJ1-5, with 7 bases aligning to TRBD1. The germline V gene encodes CDR1 SGHKS and CDR2 YYEKEE (reference sequence). V lost 2 bases, J lost 7 bases, and 6 bases stayed unmatched. The CDR3 has 14 amino acids. CDR3 sequence: CASSFDQGGQPQHF. The CDR3 bases are TGTGCCAGCAGCTTTGACCAGGGGGGACAGCCCCAGCATTTT.

The chain links TRBV7-2 to TRBJ2-1, with D tentatively TRBD2 (5 bases). Trimming took 5 bases from V and 9 from J, leaving 14 bases between them. Germline lookup yields CDR1 SGHTA and CDR2 FQGNSA. The CDR3 loop spans 13 amino acids. The DNA for the CDR3 is TGTGCCAGCAGCAGGACGGGGAATGGTGAGCAGTTCTTC. Its protein product is CASSRTGNGEQFF.

V and J are TRBV11-2 and TRBJ2-1; 8 bases agree with TRBD1. Losses at the gene ends were 2 bases for V and 3 bases for J; bases not matched to a gene: 3. CDR3 length: 15 residues. From germline, CDR1 is SGHAT and CDR2 FQNNGV. The CDR3, as DNA: TGTGCCAGCAGCTTATCCAGGGGGCACTACAATGAGCAGTTCTTC. It codes for CASSLSRGHYNEQFF.

This clone was detected a few times. The chain carries TRBV6-6 and TRBJ2-1; 8 bases map to TRBD1. The V and J ends lost 2 bases and 7 bases, in that order; junction bases with no gene match: 4. The CDR3 extends over 14 amino acids. The germline V gene encodes CDR1 MNHNY and CDR2 SVGAGI (reference sequence). CDR3 loop: CASSYQGAMNEQFF. Written as DNA, the CDR3 is TGTGCCAGCAGTTACCAGGGGGCGATGAATGAGCAGTTCTTC.

The chain's CDR3 is CASKMRTGPTGELFF. The CDR3 nucleotides are TGTGCCAGCAAAATGAGGACAGGGCCTACCGGGGAGCTGTTTTTT. The genes are TRBV6-1 and TRBJ2-2; 8 nucleotides align to TRBD1. Germline assignment: CDR1 MNHNS and CDR2 SASEGT. With 7 bases clipped from V and 5 bases from J, the junction kept 9 bases outside the gene matches. The CDR3 extends over 15 amino acids.

The rearrangement joins TRBV29-1 to TRBJ1-3; D is perhaps TRBD1 (6 bases). Trimming shortened V by 0 bases and J by 3 bases, and 9 bases separated the two germline ends. Germline CDR1 and CDR2: SQVTM and ANQGSEA. The CDR3 consists of 14 residues. The CDR3 loop reads CSVEDPGDGNTIYF. The CDR3 nucleotides are TGCAGCGTTGAAGACCCAGGGGATGGAAACACCATATATTTT.

V and J are TRBV5-4 and TRBJ1-6; 7 bases fit TRBD1. The CDR3 runs 14 residues. The germline V gene has CDR1 SGHNT and CDR2 YYREEE (reference sequence). V shed 3 bases and J 6 bases; nucleotides not matched to a gene: 3. Here the CDR3 reads CASSSNRGNSPLHF. In DNA, the CDR3 is TGTGCCAGCAGCTCAAACAGGGGTAATTCACCCCTCCACTTT.

The CDR3 coding sequence is TGTGCCACCAGCCGCTATAGCGGGGGGGCCAACAATGAGCAGTTCTTC. It translates to CATSRYSGGANNEQFF. The V gene is TRBV15, the J gene TRBJ2-1, with 11 bases matching TRBD2. After removal of 5 bases from V and 5 bases from J, the junction contained 8 bases not matched to a gene. In germline, CDR1 is LNHNV, CDR2 YYDKDF (reference sequence). The CDR3 covers 16 residues.